Reported below is one T cell receptor beta chain. No antigen is known for it. No qualities accompany the bases; no much larger clone lies one base away. The entry originates in a study of cytotoxic CD8 clonotypes in ibrutinib-treated CLL (dated by TCRdb to the early 2020s). Background for the entire study: The cohort was composed of approximately 11 relapsed/refractory and roughly 16 treatment-naive patients; IGHV unmutated status was identified in approximately 17 patients. Partial responses were observed in 24 patients and complete responses in 2; after a median follow-up of about 69 months, remission was maintained in 14 patients and progression was observed in approximately twelve. Samples at response were collected after a median of about 11 months of treatment, with a range of roughly 6 to 40 months. Samples averaged 255,043 productive templates and roughly 86,000 productive rearrangements. Longitudinal samples were available for about 30% of the 86 trial participants. Cryopreserved peripheral blood mononuclear cells were collected at three points: before therapy, at response, and at either sustained remission or disease progression. Patients were still on ibrutinib when every remission and progressive disease sample was collected. Study-wide findings and limitations: Clonality increased at ibrutinib response, stayed stable in sustained remission, and fell back toward baseline at progression. Sampling times were not matched between patients in sustained remission and patients whose disease was progressing, and lymph node repertoires were not examined. Public clonotypes were rare and either contracted or stayed stable during treatment, and the rise in clonality at ibrutinib response reflected the expansion of private clonotypes. Baseline clonality exceeded that of age-matched healthy donors and correlated strongly with circulating CD8+ T-cell counts.

Each clonotype received, on average, around 10x coverage in deep resolution sequencing performed on a MiSeq, where the target depth lay between 1 in 1 million and 1 in 200,000 T cells. TCR beta libraries were generated with the immunoSEQ hsTCRB Kit. The paper's data handling went like this. The data were analyzed with ImmunoSEQ Analyzer and ImmunoSEQ Data Assistant, and V, D and J gene assignments followed IMGT definitions. Clonality was computed as one minus normalized Shannon entropy of productive rearrangement frequencies, ranging from 0 to 1. Public clonotype analysis was restricted to overrepresented clonotypes comprising at least 0.05% of each patient's repertoire. Some 14 age-matched healthy donor repertoires from immuneACCESS served as clonality controls. The table comes from immuneACCESS by way of TCRdb, which keeps in-frame sequences with V and J called. Part of the clones is missing from these tables; in studies checked, under half for an unresolved V gene and the rest for unknown reasons. V and J calls and clone size are copied from that table; D and trimming were computed from the DNA. This sample gives 200,000 or so clones in total; roughly 77% of them show up just once. Clones ranked in the top ten supply 5.5% to 7% of the sample.

The time point label, read with the paper, signifies: approximately eleven months on ibrutinib. For TCR beta library preparation, roughly 2 micrograms of genomic DNA was extracted from cryopreserved PBMCs. Longitudinal blood samples from CLL patients on ibrutinib monotherapy were analyzed using high-throughput TCR beta sequencing. The patients took part in an open-label, single-center phase 2 trial of ibrutinib monotherapy. Taken from the germline V gene, the CDR1 and CDR2 loops are SGHRS and YFSETQ. The CDR3 numbers 15 residues from cysteine through phenylalanine. Of the read, only the CDR3 DNA is kept; its 45 bases are in frame from base 1. V and J are truncated by 0 bases and 2 bases respectively, leaving an intervening sequence of 12 bases.

The rearrangement joined TRBV5-1 to TRBJ2-7; the D gene assignment is perhaps TRBD1 or TRBD2, with each matching 6 bases. The material sequenced was PBMCs, taken after 12 months of ibrutinib treatment. The TCR was taken from a human donor with chronic lymphocytic leukemia. The sequenced DNA: TGCGCCAGCAGCTTGGGGGGCGGGGACACCTACGAGCAGTACTTC. Its translation is CASSLGGGDTYEQYF.